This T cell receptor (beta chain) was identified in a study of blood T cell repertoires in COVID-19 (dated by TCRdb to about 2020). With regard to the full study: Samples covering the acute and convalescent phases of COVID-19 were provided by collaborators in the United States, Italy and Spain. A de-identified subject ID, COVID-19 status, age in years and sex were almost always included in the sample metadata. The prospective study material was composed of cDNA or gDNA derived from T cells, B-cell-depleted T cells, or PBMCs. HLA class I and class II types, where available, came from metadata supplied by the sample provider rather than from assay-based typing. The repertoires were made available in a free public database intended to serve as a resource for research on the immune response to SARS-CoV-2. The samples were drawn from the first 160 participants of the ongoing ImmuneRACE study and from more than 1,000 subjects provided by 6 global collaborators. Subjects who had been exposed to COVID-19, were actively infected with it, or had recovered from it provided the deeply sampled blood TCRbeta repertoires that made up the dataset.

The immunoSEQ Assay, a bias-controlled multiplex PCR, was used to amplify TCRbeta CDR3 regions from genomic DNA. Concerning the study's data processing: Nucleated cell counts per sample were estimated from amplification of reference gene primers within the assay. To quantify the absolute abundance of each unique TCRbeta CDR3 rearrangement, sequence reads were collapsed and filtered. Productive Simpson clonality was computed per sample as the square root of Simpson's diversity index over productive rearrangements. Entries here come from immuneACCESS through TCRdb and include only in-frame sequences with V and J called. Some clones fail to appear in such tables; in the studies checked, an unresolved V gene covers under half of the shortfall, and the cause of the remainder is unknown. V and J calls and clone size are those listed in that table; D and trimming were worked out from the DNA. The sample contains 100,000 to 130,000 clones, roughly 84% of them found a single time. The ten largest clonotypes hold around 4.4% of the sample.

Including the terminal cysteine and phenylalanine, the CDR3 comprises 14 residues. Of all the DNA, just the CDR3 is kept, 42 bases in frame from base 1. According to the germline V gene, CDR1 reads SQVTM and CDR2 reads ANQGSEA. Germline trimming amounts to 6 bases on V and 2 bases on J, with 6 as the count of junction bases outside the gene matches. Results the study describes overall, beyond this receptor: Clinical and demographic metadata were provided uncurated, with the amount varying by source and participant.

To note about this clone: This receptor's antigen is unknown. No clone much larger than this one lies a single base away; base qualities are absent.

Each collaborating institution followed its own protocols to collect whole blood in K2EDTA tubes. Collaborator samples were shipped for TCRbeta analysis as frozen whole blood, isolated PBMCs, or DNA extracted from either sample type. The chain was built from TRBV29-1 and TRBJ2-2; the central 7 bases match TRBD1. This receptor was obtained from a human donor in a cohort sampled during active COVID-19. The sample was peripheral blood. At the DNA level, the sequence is TGCAGCGTGTCGGACAGGACAAACACCGGGGAGCTGTTTTTT. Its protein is CSVSDRTNTGELFF.